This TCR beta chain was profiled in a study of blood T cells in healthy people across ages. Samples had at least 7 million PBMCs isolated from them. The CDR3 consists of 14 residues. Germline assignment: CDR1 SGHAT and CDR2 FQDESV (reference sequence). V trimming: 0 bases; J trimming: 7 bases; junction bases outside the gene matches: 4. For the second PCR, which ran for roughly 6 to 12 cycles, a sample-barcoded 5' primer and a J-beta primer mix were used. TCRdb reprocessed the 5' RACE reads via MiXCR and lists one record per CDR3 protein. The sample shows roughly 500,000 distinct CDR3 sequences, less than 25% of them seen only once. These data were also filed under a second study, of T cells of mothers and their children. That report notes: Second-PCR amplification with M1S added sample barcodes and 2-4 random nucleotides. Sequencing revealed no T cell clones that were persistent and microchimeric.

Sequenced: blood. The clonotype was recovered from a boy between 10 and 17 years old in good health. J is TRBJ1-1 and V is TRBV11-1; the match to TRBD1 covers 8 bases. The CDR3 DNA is TGTGCCAGCAGCTTAGCCCTGGGACAGGTTGAAGCTTTCTTT. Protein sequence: CASSLALGQVEAFF.